These 19 T cell receptor beta chains share one sample of origin, sequenced in a study of technical replicates of blood from a handful of donors. Only in-frame clones appear in the TCRdb table, and some are missing; sequencing was by immunoSEQ multiplex PCR. The repertoire holds more than 45,000 clones, with about 95% as singletons. What was sequenced was PBMCs. The receptor source for this set is a human donor in good health. Some clones in this sample may be carry-over from other donors' samples.

The CDR3 bases are TGTGCCAGTAGTATAACAGGGTTGTCTGAAGCTTTCTTT. As protein: CASSITGLSEAFF. This rearrangement joins TRBV19 to TRBJ1-1; D might be TRBD1 (6 bases). Germline-derived CDR1 and CDR2 are LNHDA and SQIVND (reference sequence). Trimming stripped 2 bases from V and 6 bases from J, with 10 bases between. This CDR3 is built from 13 residues. Combining the CDR3 with reference TRBV19 and TRBJ1-1 gives the whole variable domain DGGITQSPKYLFRKEGQNVTLSCEQNLNHDAMYWYRQDPGQGLRLIYYSQIVNDFQKGDIAEGYSVSREKKESFPLTVTSAQKNPTAFYLCASSITGLSEAFFGQGTRLTVV.

This chain uses TRBV7-9 with TRBJ1-2; 9 bases are a match to TRBD1. V shed 5 bases and J 9 bases; nucleotides not matched to a gene: 7. Germline CDR1 reads SEHNR; CDR2 reads FQNEAQ (reference sequence). The CDR3 covers 13 residues. This chain's CDR3 is CASSPGQGSRYTF. CDR3 nucleotide sequence: TGTGCCAGCAGCCCGGGACAGGGCTCCCGCTACACCTTC.

In the case of this clone: One end of the junction varies from germline; a read error may be responsible. This rearrangement joins TRBV18 to TRBJ1-2; D remains unclear. CDR3 length equals 13 residues. Germline CDR1 KGHSH, CDR2 LQKENI. The CDR3 DNA follows: TGTGCCAGCTCACCGGTGGAACAGTCAATATCCCCCTTC. This codes for CASSPVEQSISPF.

The genes are TRBV14 and TRBJ2-7; 7 bases fit TRBD1. V was clipped by 4 bases and J by 4 bases; unmatched bases: 4. Germline values: CDR1 SGHDN, CDR2 FVKESK. The CDR3 covers 13 residues. The CDR3 DNA is TGTGCCAGCAGCCCGACAGGGCGGTACGAGCAGTACTTC. This encodes CASSPTGRYEQYF. Complete variable domain (other parts from reference TRBV14 and TRBJ2-7): EAGVTQFPSHSVIEKGQTVTLRCDPISGHDNLYWYRRVMGKEIKFLLHFVKESKQDESGMPNNRFLAERTGGTYSTLKVQPAELEDSGVYFCASSPTGRYEQYFGPGTRLTVT.

V gene TRBV19 combines with J gene TRBJ2-7, with 12 bases fitting TRBD2. With V trimmed by 1 base and J by 0 bases, 4 bases remained unmatched. The CDR3 runs 17 residues. Germline CDR1 reads LNHDA; CDR2 reads SQIVND (reference sequence). In DNA form, the CDR3 reads TGTGCCAGTAGTATAGGGACTAGCGGGGCTAGCTCCTACGAGCAGTACTTC. This sequence encodes CASSIGTSGASSYEQYF. Supplemented by reference TRBV19 and TRBJ2-7, the full variable domain reads DGGITQSPKYLFRKEGQNVTLSCEQNLNHDAMYWYRQDPGQGLRLIYYSQIVNDFQKGDIAEGYSVSREKKESFPLTVTSAQKNPTAFYLCASSIGTSGASSYEQYFGPGTRLTVT.

The V gene is TRBV2, the J gene TRBJ1-5, with D possibly matching TRBD1 (6 bases). Trimming left V 6 bases short and J 5 bases short, with 14 bases between. The germline CDR1 and CDR2 sequences are SNHLY and FYNNEI. The CDR3 extends over 14 amino acids. Written as DNA, the CDR3 is TGTGCCAGCAGGGGGAGGGGGGTTTATCAGCCCCAGCATTTT. Amino acids: CASRGRGVYQPQHF. The complete variable domain, with remaining parts taken from reference TRBV2 and TRBJ1-5, reads EPEVTQTPSHQVTQMGQEVILRCVPISNHLYFYWYRQILGQKVEFLVSFYNNEISEKSEIFDDQFSVERPDGSNFTLKIRSTKLEDSAMYFCASRGRGVYQPQHFGDGTRLSIL.

This chain joins TRBV4-1 and TRBJ1-2; D unclear. CDR1 and CDR2 from the germline V gene are MGHRA and YSYEKL. The ends were cut back, 1 base at V and 5 bases at J, with 17 bases in the middle. This CDR3 is built from 16 residues. CDR3 sequence (DNA): TGCGCCAGCAGCCAAGGCAGCCCGCTCGACAAATATGGCTACACCTTC. Translation gives CASSQGSPLDKYGYTF.

The chain is built from TRBV5-6 and TRBJ2-1; 8 bases line up with TRBD2. With 6 bases clipped from V and 0 bases from J, the junction kept 11 bases outside the gene matches. Germline CDR1 is SGHDT and CDR2 is YYEEEE. The CDR3 length is 17 residues. Here the CDR3 DNA reads TGTGCCAGCACCCTCGGGGGGGGCCGCTACTCCTACAATGAGCAGTTCTTC. This codes for CASTLGGGRYSYNEQFF. Drawing the rest from reference TRBV5-6 and TRBJ2-1, the complete variable domain is DAGVTQSPTHLIKTRGQQVTLRCSPKSGHDTVSWYQQALGQGPQFIFQYYEEEERQRGNFPDRFSGHQFPNYSSELNVNALLLGDSALYLCASTLGGGRYSYNEQFFGPGTRLTVL.

The chain carries TRBV5-1 and TRBJ2-7, with 9 nucleotides matching TRBD1. Germline CDR1 is SGHRS and CDR2 is YFSETQ. V lost 7 bases to trimming and J lost 5 bases; unmatched junction nucleotides: 7. CDR3 length: 13 residues. The CDR3 spells CASRETGGNEQYF. The CDR3 nucleotides read TGCGCCAGCCGGGAGACAGGGGGGAACGAGCAGTACTTC.

The chain carries TRBV9 and TRBJ2-7, with D perhaps matching TRBD1 (5 bases). The germline V and J ends were trimmed by 3 bases and 5 bases, with 18 bases remaining between them. The CDR3 runs to 15 residues. Germline V gene lookup returns CDR1 SGDLS and CDR2 YYNGEE. Here the CDR3 reads CASSAQGVTIHEQYF. Here the CDR3 DNA reads TGTGCCAGCAGCGCGCAAGGGGTTACAATTCACGAGCAGTACTTC.

The chain couples TRBV7-6 to TRBJ2-3, with 13 bases matching TRBD2. CDR3 size: 17 residues. The V gene end was trimmed by 4 bases and the J gene end by 6 bases; junction bases not matched to a gene: 10. Germline lookup yields CDR1 SGHVS and CDR2 FNYEAQ. The CDR3: CASSYGLAGAGGDTQYF. The DNA for the CDR3 is TGTGCCAGCAGCTACGGACTAGCGGGGGCTGGGGGGGATACGCAGTATTTT.

The V and J genes are TRBV27 and TRBJ1-2; D is unclear. The germline CDR1 and CDR2 sequences are MNHEY and SMNVEV (reference sequence). The CDR3 loop spans 13 amino acids. With 0 bases removed from V and 6 bases from J, the gap between germline ends came to 8 bases. The CDR3 is CASSLSGLHGYTF. CDR3 DNA sequence: TGTGCCAGCAGTTTATCGGGCCTACATGGCTACACCTTC.

The rearrangement joins TRBV7-8 to TRBJ2-1, with 9 positions matching TRBD2. Germline V CDR1 and CDR2: SGHVS, FQNEAQ. CDR3 length: 16 residues. V shed 2 bases and J 8 bases; nucleotides not matched to a gene: 10. CDR3 in amino acids: CASSLNRLAGSDEQFF. DNA of the CDR3: TGTGCCAGCAGCTTAAACCGTCTAGCGGGATCGGATGAGCAGTTCTTC. The full variable domain, in which reference TRBV7-8 and TRBJ2-1 provide the parts outside the CDR3, is GAGVSQSPRYKVAKRGQDVALRCDPISGHVSLFWYQQALGQGPEFLTYFQNEAQLDKSGLPSDRFFAERPEGSVSTLKIQRTQQEDSAVYLCASSLNRLAGSDEQFFGPGTRLTVL.

The chain combines TRBV19 with TRBJ2-7, with TRBD1 identical over 8 bases. The CDR3 spans 12 residues. Germline lookup yields CDR1 LNHDA and CDR2 SQIVND (reference sequence). The trim removed 4 bases at V and 5 bases at J, leaving 1 base unmatched. The CDR3 DNA reads as TGTGCCAGTAGTACACAGGGGGACGAGCAGTACTTC. Encoded protein: CASSTQGDEQYF.

The V gene is TRBV5-6, the J gene TRBJ1-1; D remains unclear. The CDR3 contains 12 residues. Germline-derived CDR1 and CDR2 are SGHDT and YYEEEE. The ends were cut back, 4 bases at V and 5 bases at J, with 9 bases in the middle. The CDR3 here is CASSRRRTEAFF. CDR3 nucleotide sequence: TGTGCCAGCAGCCGCAGGAGGACTGAAGCTTTCTTT.

In this sample, this clone turned up once. The chain has TRBV5-1 and TRBJ1-2; 10 bases line up with TRBD1. Germline V gene data show CDR1 as SGHRS and CDR2 as YFSETQ. The V and J ends lost 7 bases and 5 bases, in that order; junction bases with no gene match: 8. The CDR3 totals 14 residues. The CDR3 bases are TGCGCCAGCCGCCAGCCGGGACAGGGGTATGGCTACACCTTC. It encodes CASRQPGQGYGYTF. Full variable domain (outside the CDR3, taken from reference TRBV5-1 and TRBJ1-2): KAGVTQTPRYLIKTRGQQVTLSCSPISGHRSVSWYQQTPGQGLQFLFEYFSETQRNKGNFPGRFSGRQFSNSRSEMNVSTLELGDSALYLCASRQPGQGYGYTFGSGTRLTVV.

This chain connects TRBV7-2 to TRBJ2-5; no clear D gene. V lost 0 bases and J 4 bases, leaving 6 bases between the germline ends. This CDR3 spans 13 amino acids. Germline V gene sequence: CDR1 SGHTA, CDR2 FQGNSA. The chain's CDR3 is CASSLATGETQYF. The CDR3 DNA reads as TGTGCCAGCAGCTTAGCCACGGGAGAGACCCAGTACTTC.

V and J are TRBV5-4 and TRBJ1-2; TRBD1 agrees at 9 bases. Unmatched junction bases numbered 7, after V lost 2 bases and J lost 2 bases. There are 16 residues in the CDR3. The germline gives CDR1 SGHNT, CDR2 YYREEE (reference sequence). CDR3 in DNA: TGTGCCAGCAGCTTATACCGGGACAGGGAAAACTATGGCTACACCTTC. Its translation: CASSLYRDRENYGYTF.

The rearrangement uses TRBV11-2 and TRBJ2-7; 8 bases match TRBD2. Germline V lookup: CDR1 SGHAT, CDR2 FQNNGV. Unmatched junction bases numbered 4, after V lost 7 bases and J lost 2 bases. This CDR3 contains 13 residues. The CDR3, as DNA: TGTGCCAGCAAAACTAGCGGAGCCTACGAGCAGTACTTC. This translates into CASKTSGAYEQYF.